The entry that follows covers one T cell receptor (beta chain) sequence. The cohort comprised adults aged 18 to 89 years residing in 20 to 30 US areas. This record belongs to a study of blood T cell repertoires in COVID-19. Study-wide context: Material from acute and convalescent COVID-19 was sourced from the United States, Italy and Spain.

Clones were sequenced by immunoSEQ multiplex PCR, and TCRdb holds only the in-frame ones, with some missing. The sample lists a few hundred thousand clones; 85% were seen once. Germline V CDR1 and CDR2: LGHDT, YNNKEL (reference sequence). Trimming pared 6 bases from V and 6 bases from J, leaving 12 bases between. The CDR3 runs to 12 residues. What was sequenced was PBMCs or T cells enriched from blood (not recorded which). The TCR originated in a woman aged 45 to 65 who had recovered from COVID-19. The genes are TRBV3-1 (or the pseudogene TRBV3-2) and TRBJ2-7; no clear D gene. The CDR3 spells CASRLGVGEQYF. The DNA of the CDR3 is TGTGCCAGCAGGCTAGGTGTTGGCGAGCAGTACTTC.